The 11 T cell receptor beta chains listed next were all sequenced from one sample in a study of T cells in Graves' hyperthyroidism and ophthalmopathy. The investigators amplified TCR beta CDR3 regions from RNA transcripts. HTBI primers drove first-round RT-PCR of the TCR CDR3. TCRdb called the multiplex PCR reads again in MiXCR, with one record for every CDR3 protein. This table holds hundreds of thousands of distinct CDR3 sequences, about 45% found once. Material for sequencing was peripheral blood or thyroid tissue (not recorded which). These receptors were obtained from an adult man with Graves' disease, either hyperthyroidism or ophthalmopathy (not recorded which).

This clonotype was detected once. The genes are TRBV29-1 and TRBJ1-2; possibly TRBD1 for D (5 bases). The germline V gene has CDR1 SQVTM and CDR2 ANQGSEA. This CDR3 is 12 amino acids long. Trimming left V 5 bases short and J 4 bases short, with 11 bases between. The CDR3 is CSVTGLSYGYTF. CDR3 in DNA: TGCAGCGTTACAGGCTTATCCTATGGCTACACCTTC.

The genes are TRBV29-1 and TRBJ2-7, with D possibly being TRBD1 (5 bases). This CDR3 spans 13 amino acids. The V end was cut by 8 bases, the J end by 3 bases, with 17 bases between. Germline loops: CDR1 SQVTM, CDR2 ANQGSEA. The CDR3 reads CSSLGRRDYEQYF. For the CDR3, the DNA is TGCAGCAGTTTAGGGCGCAGGGACTACGAGCAGTACTTC.

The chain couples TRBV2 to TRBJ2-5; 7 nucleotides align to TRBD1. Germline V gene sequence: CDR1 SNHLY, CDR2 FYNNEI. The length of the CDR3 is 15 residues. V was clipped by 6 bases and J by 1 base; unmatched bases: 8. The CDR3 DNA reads TGTGCCAGCAGCCGACAGGGAGTCGGCCAAGAGACCCAGTACTTC. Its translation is CASSRQGVGQETQYF.

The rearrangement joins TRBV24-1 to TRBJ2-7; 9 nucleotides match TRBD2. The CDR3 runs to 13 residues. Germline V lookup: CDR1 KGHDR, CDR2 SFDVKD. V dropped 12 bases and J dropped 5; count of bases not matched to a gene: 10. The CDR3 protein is CASPGAGGNEQYF. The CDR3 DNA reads TGTGCCTCCCCAGGTGCGGGGGGGAACGAGCAGTACTTC.

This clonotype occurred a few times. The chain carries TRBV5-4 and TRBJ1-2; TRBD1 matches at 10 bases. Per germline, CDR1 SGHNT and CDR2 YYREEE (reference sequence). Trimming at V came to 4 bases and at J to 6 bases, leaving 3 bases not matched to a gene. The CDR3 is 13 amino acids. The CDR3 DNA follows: TGTGCCAGCAGCCCGACAGGGGGCGATGGCTACACCTTC. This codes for CASSPTGGDGYTF.

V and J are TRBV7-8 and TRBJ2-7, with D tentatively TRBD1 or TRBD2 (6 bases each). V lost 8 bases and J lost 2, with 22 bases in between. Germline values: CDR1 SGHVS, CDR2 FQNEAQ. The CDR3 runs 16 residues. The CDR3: CASGGPERGLAYEQYF. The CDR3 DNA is TGTGCCAGCGGCGGGCCGGAACGGGGGCTCGCCTACGAGCAGTACTTC.

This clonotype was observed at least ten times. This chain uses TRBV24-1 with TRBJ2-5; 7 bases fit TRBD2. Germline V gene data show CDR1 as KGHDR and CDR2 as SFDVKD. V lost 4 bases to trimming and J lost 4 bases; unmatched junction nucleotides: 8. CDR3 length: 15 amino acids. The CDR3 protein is CATSDPRGIRETQYF. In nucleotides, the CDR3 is TGTGCCACCAGTGACCCGCGGGGGATCCGAGAGACCCAGTACTTC.

CDR3 bases: TGTGCCAGCAGTCACGGGAGCAGTGGGACCGTCTTGATGAAAAAACTGTTTTTT. Its translation is CASSHGSSGTVLMKKLFF. This chain links TRBV6-5 with TRBJ1-4; tentatively, D is TRBD1 (5 bases). The CDR3 has 18 amino acids. Germline V gene data show CDR1 as MNHEY and CDR2 as SVGAGI. Trimming left V 5 bases short and J 9 bases short, with 28 bases between.

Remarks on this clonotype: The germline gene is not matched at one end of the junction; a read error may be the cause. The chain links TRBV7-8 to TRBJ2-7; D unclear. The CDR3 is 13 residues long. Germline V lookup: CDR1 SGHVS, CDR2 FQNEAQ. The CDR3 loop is CASSHQSSYEQYF. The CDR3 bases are TGCGCCAGCAGCCACCAAAGCTCCTACGAGCAGTACTTC.

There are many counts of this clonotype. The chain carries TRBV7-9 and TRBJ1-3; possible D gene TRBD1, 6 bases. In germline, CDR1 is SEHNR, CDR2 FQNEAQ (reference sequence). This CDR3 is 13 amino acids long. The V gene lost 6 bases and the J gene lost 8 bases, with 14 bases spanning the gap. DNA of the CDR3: TGTGCCAGCAGTAGGTCGGGGGCAGACACCATATATTTT. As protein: CASSRSGADTIYF.

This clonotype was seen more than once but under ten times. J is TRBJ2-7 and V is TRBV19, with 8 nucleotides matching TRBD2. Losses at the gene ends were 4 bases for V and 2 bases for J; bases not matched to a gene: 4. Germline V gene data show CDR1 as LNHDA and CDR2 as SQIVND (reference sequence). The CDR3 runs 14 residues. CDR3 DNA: TGTGCCAGTAGTAAGGGGACTAGTCCCTACGAGCAGTACTTC. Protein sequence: CASSKGTSPYEQYF.